One and the same sample provided the 30 T cell receptor beta chains below, sequenced in a study of chemoradiotherapy in HPV16-positive cancers. The repertoire was sequenced with immunoSEQ multiplex PCR; TCRdb's copy has only in-frame clones and lacks some. The table includes about 68,000 clones, around nine tenths detected once. The sample was blood, taken from a patient who underwent chemoradiotherapy. These receptors originate from a human donor with HPV-associated anogenital cancer.

This chain uses TRBV29-1 with TRBJ1-2, with D possibly TRBD1 on 6 matching bases. V lost 2 bases, J lost 8 bases, and 18 bases lay in between. Germline CDR1 and CDR2: SQVTM and ANQGSEA. The CDR3 runs to 14 residues. The DNA of the CDR3 is TGCAGCGTTGAAAGGGGACACATCCCCCGGGGCTACACCTTC. Translating it yields CSVERGHIPRGYTF.

This CDR3 reads CASRSYGAGNGGELFF. In nucleotides, the CDR3 is TGTGCCAGCAGGTCTTACGGGGCGGGAAATGGCGGGGAGCTGTTTTTT. The chain uses TRBV27 and TRBJ2-2; the D gene is possibly TRBD2 (6 bases). The CDR3 is 16 amino acids. Per germline, CDR1 MNHEY and CDR2 SMNVEV (reference sequence). Trimming removed 6 bases at V and 7 bases at J, with 21 bases between.

This clone appeared a single time. The germline gene is not matched at one end of the junction; a read error may be the cause. The V and J genes are TRBV19 and TRBJ1-4; tentatively, D is TRBD1 (6 bases). The germline CDR1 and CDR2 sequences are LNHDA and SQIVND (reference sequence). The CDR3 sequence is 15 residues long. The CDR3 bases are TGTGCCAGTAGTTTTGGAGGGACAACAAATGAAAAACTGTTTTTT. The encoded protein is CASSFGGTTNEKLFF.

The chain combines TRBV9 with TRBJ1-2, with D hard to call. This CDR3 has 15 residues. V was clipped by 1 base and J by 5 bases, with 15 bases between them. The V gene's germline CDR1 is SGDLS and CDR2 YYNGEE. The CDR3 here is CASSVSGSQLYGYTF. CDR3 sequence (DNA): TGTGCCAGCAGCGTAAGTGGCAGCCAACTTTATGGCTACACCTTC.

The chain is built from TRBV4-1 and TRBJ2-1; 11 bases line up with TRBD2. The V segment lost 3 bases and the J segment 5 bases; nucleotides outside the gene matches: 6. The CDR3 sequence is 16 residues long. CDR1 is MGHRA and CDR2 is YSYEKL in the germline V gene. In DNA, the CDR3 is TGCGCCAGCAGCCATGCCGGGACTAGCGGAAACAATGAGCAGTTCTTC. Protein: CASSHAGTSGNNEQFF.

This clone appeared a single time. The V gene is TRBV27, the J gene TRBJ2-5; D unclear. The CDR3 sequence is 12 residues long. Germline V gene sequence: CDR1 MNHEY, CDR2 SMNVEV (reference sequence). V lost 4 bases and J 5 bases, leaving 8 bases between the germline ends. The CDR3 coding sequence is TGTGCCAGCAGTTCCTCTTACGAGACCCAGTACTTC. Protein: CASSSSYETQYF.

The V gene is TRBV28, the J gene TRBJ1-5; 7 bases match TRBD1. The germline V gene has CDR1 MDHEN and CDR2 SYDVKM. This CDR3 spans 14 amino acids. The V gene end was trimmed by 6 bases and the J gene end by 2 bases; junction bases not matched to a gene: 4. The CDR3 spells CASRTGQGNQPQHF. As DNA, the CDR3 is TGTGCCAGCAGGACAGGGCAGGGCAATCAGCCCCAGCATTTT.

The genes are TRBV6-6 and TRBJ1-2, with TRBD1 identical over 7 bases. The V segment lost 0 bases and the J segment 6 bases; nucleotides outside the gene matches: 1. The CDR3 length is 13 residues. The germline V gene encodes CDR1 MNHNY and CDR2 SVGAGI (reference sequence). As DNA, the CDR3 is TGTGCCAGCAGTTACTCGACAGGGAATGGCTACACCTTC. As protein: CASSYSTGNGYTF.

This chain connects TRBV9 to TRBJ2-3; TRBD1 agrees at 7 bases. With V trimmed by 4 bases and J by 0 bases, 5 bases remained unmatched. CDR3 length: 15 residues. Per germline, CDR1 SGDLS and CDR2 YYNGEE. The CDR3 loop is CASSLDRASTDTQYF. The CDR3 DNA follows: TGTGCCAGCAGCTTAGACAGGGCGAGCACAGATACGCAGTATTTT.

This chain uses TRBV28 with TRBJ2-3; D is ambiguous. Germline V CDR1 and CDR2: MDHEN, SYDVKM. There are 14 residues in the CDR3. The ends were cut back, 5 bases at V and 1 base at J, with 10 bases in the middle. The CDR3 reads CASSRRGGTDTQYF. CDR3 nucleotides: TGTGCCAGCAGTCGGCGTGGGGGCACAGATACGCAGTATTTT.

The count of this clone is one. The chain carries TRBV6-5 and TRBJ1-1; possible D gene TRBD1, 5 bases. Trimming left V 8 bases short and J 0 bases short, with 16 bases between. CDR3 length: 15 amino acids. Germline V gives CDR1 MNHEY, CDR2 SVGAGI. This CDR3 is CASFLGVSMNTEAFF. In DNA, the CDR3 is TGTGCCAGCTTCTTAGGGGTGTCGATGAACACTGAAGCTTTCTTT.

This clone was observed a single time. Here the CDR3 DNA reads TGTGCCAGCAGCTTAGGAGATACAACTAATGAAAAACTGTTTTTT. It codes for CASSLGDTTNEKLFF. The V call is TRBV7-9, the J call TRBJ1-4; D remains unclear. The ends were cut back, 1 base at V and 0 bases at J, with 6 bases in the middle. The length of the CDR3 is 15 residues. Germline V gene data show CDR1 as SEHNR and CDR2 as FQNEAQ (reference sequence).

The chain is built from TRBV7-2 and TRBJ1-1; D is unresolved. The CDR3 contains 13 residues. Trimming took 3 bases from V and 1 from J, leaving 6 bases between them. Germline lookup yields CDR1 SGHTA and CDR2 FQGNSA. CDR3 region: CASSFHTNTEAFF. The CDR3 DNA reads as TGTGCCAGCAGCTTCCACACGAACACTGAAGCTTTCTTT.

The V and J genes are TRBV6-1 and TRBJ2-7; D unclear. The CDR3 totals 15 residues. Trimming stripped 0 bases from V and 2 bases from J, with 11 bases between. The V gene's germline CDR1 is MNHNS and CDR2 SASEGT. This CDR3 is CASSEAWALTYEQYF. The CDR3 DNA sequence: TGTGCCAGCAGTGAAGCGTGGGCCCTAACCTACGAGCAGTACTTC.

This clone was seen a single time. The V and J genes are TRBV2 and TRBJ2-3, with a tentative D call TRBD2 (5 bases). There are 15 residues in the CDR3. From germline, CDR1 is SNHLY and CDR2 FYNNEI. Between the trimmed V and J ends, which lost 3 bases and 4 bases, there was a span of 14 bases. CDR3 sequence reads: CASSDGLAAADTQYF. The CDR3 coding sequence is TGTGCCAGCAGTGATGGGCTAGCCGCAGCAGATACGCAGTATTTT. The full variable domain, with the rest looked up from reference TRBV2 and TRBJ2-3, is EPEVTQTPSHQVTQMGQEVILRCVPISNHLYFYWYRQILGQKVEFLVSFYNNEISEKSEIFDDQFSVERPDGSNFTLKIRSTKLEDSAMYFCASSDGLAAADTQYFGPGTRLTVL.

The V and J genes are TRBV5-1 and TRBJ1-2, with D perhaps matching TRBD1 (5 bases). Trimming stripped 0 bases from V and 6 bases from J, with 12 bases between. Germline V gene sequence: CDR1 SGHRS, CDR2 YFSETQ. The CDR3 has 14 amino acids. The CDR3 nucleotides are TGCGCCAGCAGCTTGGGGGTCGAGGGGAATGGCTACACCTTC. It translates to CASSLGVEGNGYTF.

CDR3 nucleotide sequence: TGTGCCAGCAGCTTAACAGGGGGCGATTACCTGAGCACTGAAGCTTTCTTT. It encodes CASSLTGGDYLSTEAFF. V is TRBV5-6 and J is TRBJ1-1, with 9 bases that match TRBD1. The CDR3 extends over 17 amino acids. The trim removed 2 bases at V and 4 bases at J, leaving 12 bases unmatched. CDR1 is SGHDT and CDR2 is YYEEEE in the germline V gene.

V is TRBV5-1 and J is TRBJ2-1; D perhaps matches TRBD2 (5 bases). The CDR3 consists of 15 residues. The germline CDR1 and CDR2 sequences are SGHRS and YFSETQ. The ends were cut back, 2 bases at V and 1 base at J, with 10 bases in the middle. The CDR3 spells CASSLGGLSYNEQFF. In nucleotides, the CDR3 is TGCGCCAGCAGCTTAGGCGGGTTATCCTACAATGAGCAGTTCTTC.

The chain joins TRBV28 to TRBJ2-7, with a tentative D call TRBD2 (6 bases). Germline assignment: CDR1 MDHEN and CDR2 SYDVKM. V gave up 6 bases and J gave up 0 bases, with 18 bases separating them. CDR3 size: 16 residues. In DNA form, the CDR3 reads TGTGCCAGCAGCTTGACCGGGACTCCATTCTCCTACGAGCAGTACTTC. Amino acid sequence: CASSLTGTPFSYEQYF. Full variable domain (outside the CDR3, taken from reference TRBV28 and TRBJ2-7): DVKVTQSSRYLVKRTGEKVFLECVQDMDHENMFWYRQDPGLGLRLIYFSYDVKMKEKGDIPEGYSVSREKKERFSLILESASTNQTSMYLCASSLTGTPFSYEQYFGPGTRLTVT.

The chain has TRBV18 and TRBJ2-3, with D perhaps TRBD1 (6 bases). This CDR3 is built from 16 residues. CDR1 and CDR2 (germline): KGHSH, LQKENI. Trimming removed 4 bases at V and 4 bases at J, with 18 bases between. CDR3 sequence: CASSRSRGEISDTQYF. Written as DNA, the CDR3 is TGTGCCAGCTCACGAAGCAGGGGAGAAATTTCAGATACGCAGTATTTT.

This clone appeared a few times. This sequence joins TRBV2 and TRBJ2-7, with 7 positions matching TRBD1. This CDR3 contains 13 residues. Germline V gene lookup returns CDR1 SNHLY and CDR2 FYNNEI. Trimming took 7 bases from V and 5 from J; bases not matched to a gene: 8. CDR3 region: CASNPRGLDEQYF. The CDR3 DNA sequence: TGTGCCAGCAATCCAAGGGGGCTCGACGAGCAGTACTTC.

In nucleotides, the CDR3 is TGTGCCAGCAGCCAAGATAGGGTGAGCTATGGCTACACCTTC. Translating gives CASSQDRVSYGYTF. This rearrangement joins TRBV4-2 to TRBJ1-2, with D unclear. Germline loops: CDR1 LGHNA, CDR2 YNFKEQ. V was pared by 0 bases and J by 4 bases, with 9 bases between. The CDR3 contains 14 residues.

The CDR3 coding sequence is TGTGCCAGCAGCCAGGCTGTTGACCGGCAGGGAAACAATCAGCCCCAGCATTTT. It specifies CASSQAVDRQGNNQPQHF. This chain uses TRBV7-8 with TRBJ1-5; TRBD1 might be the D (5 bases). Germline CDR1 and CDR2: SGHVS and FQNEAQ. This CDR3 is built from 18 residues. Trimming stripped 5 bases from V and 3 bases from J, with 23 bases between. Drawing the rest from reference TRBV7-8 and TRBJ1-5, the complete variable domain is GAGVSQSPRYKVAKRGQDVALRCDPISGHVSLFWYQQALGQGPEFLTYFQNEAQLDKSGLPSDRFFAERPEGSVSTLKIQRTQQEDSAVYLCASSQAVDRQGNNQPQHFGDGTRLSIL.

The chain is built from TRBV20-1 and TRBJ2-7; D is tentatively TRBD1 or TRBD2 (5 bases each). Germline CDR1 reads DFQATT; CDR2 reads SNEGSKA (reference sequence). This CDR3 has 10 residues. CDR3 sequence reads: CSPRGGEQYF. CDR3 bases: TGCAGCCCCCGTGGGGGTGAGCAGTACTTC.

The CDR3 is CASSPEGGLADTQYF. Here the CDR3 DNA reads TGTGCCAGCAGCCCAGAGGGAGGGTTGGCAGATACGCAGTATTTT. The rearrangement uses TRBV7-2 and TRBJ2-3; 7 nucleotides agree with TRBD2. Germline CDR1 reads SGHTA; CDR2 reads FQGNSA. CDR3 length: 15 residues. Trimming took 5 bases from V and 4 from J; bases not matched to a gene: 9.

The gene calls are TRBV21-1 and TRBJ1-5; the listed D gene, TRBD1, was not tested against the DNA. TRBV21-1 is noted as a pseudogene. This CDR3 is 19 amino acids long. CDR3 bases: TGTGCCAGCAGCGCAACGGGACAGGAGACTTCTTATAGCAATCAGCCCCAGCATTTT. This sequence encodes CASSATGQETSYSNQPQHF.

This chain links TRBV6-5 with TRBJ1-1; D remains ambiguous. Trimming shortened V by 6 bases and J by 1 base, and 12 bases separated the two germline ends. Per germline, CDR1 MNHEY and CDR2 SVGAGI. The CDR3 covers 14 residues. The CDR3 DNA reads TGTGCCAGCAGGCGAGAGGCGGGGAACACTGAAGCTTTCTTT. Amino acid sequence: CASRREAGNTEAFF.

This chain uses TRBV4-1 with TRBJ1-3; possible D gene TRBD1, 6 bases. Trimming removed 1 base at V and 0 bases at J, with 16 bases between. Germline CDR1 and CDR2: MGHRA and YSYEKL. This CDR3 region has 18 residues. For the CDR3, the DNA is TGCGCCAGCAGCCAAGTGTCGGGGGGCCCGTTCTCTGGAAACACCATATATTTT. Residues: CASSQVSGGPFSGNTIYF.

The V call is TRBV18, the J call TRBJ1-1; the D gene is possibly TRBD1 (5 bases). The CDR3 covers 16 residues. Trimming took 6 bases from V and 1 from J, leaving 18 bases between them. From germline, CDR1 is KGHSH and CDR2 LQKENI. The CDR3 sequence is CASSLSGWGTNTEAFF. In nucleotides, the CDR3 is TGTGCCAGCTCCCTCTCGGGCTGGGGGACGAACACTGAAGCTTTCTTT.

This clone is a singleton in its sample. The chain joins TRBV27 to TRBJ1-1; D is unclear. CDR1 and CDR2 (germline): MNHEY, SMNVEV (reference sequence). The length of the CDR3 is 14 residues. V was shortened by 3 bases and J by 0 bases, with 8 bases between the two germline ends. The CDR3 sequence is CASSFSSLNTEAFF. The DNA for the CDR3 is TGTGCCAGCAGTTTTAGTTCTTTGAACACTGAAGCTTTCTTT.